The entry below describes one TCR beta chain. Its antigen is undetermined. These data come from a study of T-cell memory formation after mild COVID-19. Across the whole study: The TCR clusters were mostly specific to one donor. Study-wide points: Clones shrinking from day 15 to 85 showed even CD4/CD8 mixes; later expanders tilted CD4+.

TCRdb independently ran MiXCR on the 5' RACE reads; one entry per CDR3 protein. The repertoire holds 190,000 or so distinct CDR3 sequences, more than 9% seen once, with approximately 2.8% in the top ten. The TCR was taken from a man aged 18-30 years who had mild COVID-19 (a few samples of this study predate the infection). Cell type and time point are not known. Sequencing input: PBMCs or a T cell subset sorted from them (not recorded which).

CDR3 region: CASSQRQLTNTEAFF. The CDR3 DNA follows: TGCGCCAGCAGCCAGCGACAGCTGACGAACACTGAAGCTTTCTTT. The genes are TRBV5-1 and TRBJ1-1, with D perhaps matching TRBD1 (5 bases). Trimming took off 4 bases at V and 1 base at J, with 14 bases between the two ends. This CDR3 spans 15 amino acids. The germline V gene encodes CDR1 SGHRS and CDR2 YFSETQ.